Presented here are 13 T cell receptor beta chains from one specimen sequenced in a study of blood T cell repertoires in COVID-19. Assay: immunoSEQ multiplex PCR; the TCRdb copy retains only in-frame clones and omits some. Of about 50,000 clones in the sample, 86% were seen once. Sample: peripheral blood. These receptors all stem from a woman aged 55-70 years with acute or convalescent COVID-19.

The chain joins TRBV11-2 to TRBJ1-4; TRBD1 matches 8 bases. The CDR3 contains 17 residues. CDR1 is SGHAT, CDR2 FQNNGV, per germline. V was pared by 5 bases and J by 2 bases, with 10 bases of the junction left unmatched. CDR3 sequence: CASSLTHWTGTNEKLFF. The CDR3 DNA reads TGTGCCAGCAGCCTTACTCACTGGACAGGGACTAATGAAAAACTGTTTTTT.

This clone occurred a few times. This chain connects TRBV7-2 to TRBJ2-2; the match to TRBD1 covers 7 bases. The CDR3 has 16 amino acids. Per germline, CDR1 SGHTA and CDR2 FQGNSA. V lost 1 base to trimming and J lost 5 bases; unmatched junction nucleotides: 7. Here the CDR3 reads CASSLGDRVFTGELFF. The CDR3 nucleotides read TGTGCCAGCAGCTTAGGGGACAGAGTCTTTACCGGGGAGCTGTTTTTT.

This chain links TRBV24-1 with TRBJ1-1; D is possibly TRBD1 (5 bases). The germline gives CDR1 KGHDR, CDR2 SFDVKD. V lost 4 bases and J lost 3, with 8 bases in between. The CDR3 has 13 amino acids. The CDR3 protein is CATSDDSYTEAFF. The CDR3 bases are TGTGCCACCAGTGACGACAGTTACACTGAAGCTTTCTTT.

In this sample, this clone turned up once. The chain couples TRBV5-4 to TRBJ1-2, with TRBD1 matching over 9 bases. The germline gives CDR1 SGHNT, CDR2 YYREEE (reference sequence). The trim removed 0 bases at V and 7 bases at J, leaving 4 bases unmatched. The CDR3 is 14 residues long. As DNA, the CDR3 is TGTGCCAGCAGCTTGGAGACAGGGGGAGGTGGCTACACCTTC. This encodes CASSLETGGGGYTF.

About this clone: One end of the junction fails to match germline, which may point to a read error. This rearrangement joins TRBV7-7 to TRBJ2-1, with TRBD2 matching over 7 bases. Germline V gene lookup returns CDR1 SSHAT and CDR2 FNYEAQ (reference sequence). The CDR3 extends over 13 amino acids. The CDR3 sequence is CASSRDYLGEQFF. The CDR3 coding sequence is TGTGCTAGCAGTCGGGACTATCTGGGTGAGCAGTTCTTC.

The rearrangement uses TRBV7-2 and TRBJ2-3; 10 bases agree with TRBD2. With V trimmed by 2 bases and J by 2 bases, 7 bases remained unmatched. CDR3 length: 17 amino acids. Germline values: CDR1 SGHTA, CDR2 FQGNSA. The CDR3 loop reads CASSLRSGGAPTDTQYF. CDR3 nucleotides: TGTGCCAGCAGCTTACGGAGCGGGGGGGCCCCCACAGATACGCAGTATTTT.

CDR3 coding DNA: TGTGCCAGCAGTAACAGTCCTCGGGACTACGAGCAGTACTTC. It codes for CASSNSPRDYEQYF. The chain has TRBV27 and TRBJ2-7; D may be TRBD2 (5 bases). V lost 5 bases to trimming and J lost 3 bases, with 14 bases between them. CDR3 length: 14 amino acids. From germline, CDR1 is MNHEY and CDR2 SMNVEV (reference sequence).

The chain couples TRBV7-2 to TRBJ1-4, with 7 positions matching TRBD1. J gave up 5 bases and V 5 bases, and 8 bases lay outside the gene matches. Germline-derived CDR1 and CDR2 are SGHTA and FQGNSA. The length of the CDR3 is 15 residues. The CDR3 loop reads CASSPGGLKNEKLFF. The CDR3, as DNA: TGTGCCAGCAGCCCAGGGGGACTCAAAAATGAAAAACTGTTTTTT.

V usage is TRBV5-4 and J usage is TRBJ2-1, with 7 bases identical to TRBD2. In germline, CDR1 is SGHNT, CDR2 YYREEE (reference sequence). Losses at the gene ends were 2 bases for V and 3 bases for J; bases not matched to a gene: 5. CDR3 length: 15 amino acids. The chain's CDR3 is CASSFDLAVYNEQFF. The CDR3 coding sequence is TGTGCCAGCAGCTTTGATCTAGCGGTCTACAATGAGCAGTTCTTC. The full variable domain, in which reference TRBV5-4 and TRBJ2-1 provide the parts outside the CDR3, is ETGVTQSPTHLIKTRGQQVTLRCSSQSGHNTVSWYQQALGQGPQFIFQYYREEENGRGNFPPRFSGLQFPNYSSELNVNALELDDSALYLCASSFDLAVYNEQFFGPGTRLTVL.

The chain carries TRBV28 and TRBJ2-3, with 13 bases matching TRBD2. V lost 3 bases and J lost 3; bases outside the gene matches: 6. CDR3 size: 17 residues. CDR1 MDHEN and CDR2 SYDVKM come from the germline V gene. CDR3 residues: CASSFEGLAGRTDTQYF. The CDR3 DNA sequence: TGTGCCAGCAGTTTTGAGGGACTAGCGGGGAGGACAGATACGCAGTATTTT.

The chain joins TRBV5-1 to TRBJ2-7; D is unresolved. Germline loops: CDR1 SGHRS, CDR2 YFSETQ. The CDR3 is 14 amino acids. Trimming cost V 0 bases and J 1 base, with 8 bases left between them. The CDR3 is CASSLGSDSYEQYF. DNA of the CDR3: TGCGCCAGCAGCTTGGGTAGTGATTCCTACGAGCAGTACTTC.

The V call is TRBV24-1, the J call TRBJ2-2; D remains unclear. The CDR3 has 14 amino acids. Germline CDR1 is KGHDR and CDR2 is SFDVKD. V lost 7 bases, J lost 2 bases, and 10 bases lay in between. CDR3 sequence reads: CATRPRSNTGELFF. The CDR3 coding sequence is TGTGCCACCAGGCCTCGTAGTAACACCGGGGAGCTGTTTTTT.

The chain uses TRBV28 and TRBJ1-1; D gene unclear. The germline gives CDR1 MDHEN, CDR2 SYDVKM. V was pared by 3 bases and J by 5 bases, with 7 bases between. This CDR3 comprises 12 residues. CDR3 residues: CASSFLRTEAFF. CDR3 coding DNA: TGTGCCAGCAGTTTTCTGAGGACTGAAGCTTTCTTT.